The TCR beta chain under discussion was sequenced for a study of T cells in Graves' hyperthyroidism and ophthalmopathy. Many counts were recorded for this clonotype. Amplified regions were TCR beta CDR3 sequences from RNA transcripts. Carried out on the TCR CDR3, a first-round RT-PCR used the HTBI primer set. TCRdb passed the multiplex PCR reads through MiXCR, listing each CDR3 protein once. The top ten clones hold around 3.3% of a sample with some 580,000 distinct CDR3 sequences, approximately 15% of them seen once. This CDR3 spans 13 amino acids. V was pared by 5 bases and J by 10 bases, with 15 bases between.

V usage is TRBV12-3 or TRBV12-4 and J usage is TRBJ2-1; D not resolved. Source material: blood. This clonotype originated in a middle-aged woman with Graves' ophthalmopathy. The CDR3: CASSPSTPREQFF. The CDR3 DNA reads as TGTGCCAGCAGTCCTTCTACCCCGAGAGAGCAGTTCTTC.